This TCR beta chain came from a study of T cell responses to AZD1222 COVID-19 vaccine (dated by TCRdb to about 2021). Context from the whole study: TCR sequencing was performed for 230 to 250 trial participants, of whom some 200 were given two doses of AZD1222 and around 25 were given two doses of MenACWY control vaccine. Trial participants were enrolled by age into subgroups of 18-55, 56-69 and 70-plus years, and around 150, 28 and 57 TCR-sequenced participants, respectively, were included in these subgroups.

Findings and caveats that apply to the study as a whole: The 56-69-year group was small, and its depth increase did not reach significance, likely because of low power. No day 14 peak-response samples were available, so repertoires were characterized only after the peak T cell response. Reportedly, close to half of the unique spike-specific TCRs recognized epitopes lying outside the regions that are mutated in the B.1.351 and B.1.1.7 variants. Participants were mostly white British and included more females than males, and it was suggested by the authors that clonal diversity may have been underestimated. Conclusions about previously exposed vaccinees are limited, since just six AZD1222 recipients were seropositive for SARS-CoV-2 at baseline. The whole spike protein was spanned by vaccine-associated CD4 TCRs, and dominant responses were seen in regions 160-218 and 743-854. After two AZD1222 doses, both the breadth and the depth of spike-specific TCRs were significantly higher than at day 0 and than in MenACWY recipients.

The CDR3 regions of human TCRbeta chains were analyzed by immunosequencing. Under the source paper's analysis protocol: TCRs in the repertoires were matched against a reference library of SARS-CoV-2-specific TCRs that had been generated with the MIRA antigen-specificity platform. Breadth was defined as the fraction of unique TCRs that were SARS-CoV-2-associated. Depth was defined as the fraction of total T cells that were SARS-CoV-2-associated. Using the MIRA data, each spike-specific TCR was assigned both to the spike region to which the TCR was reactive and to a CD4 or CD8 class. Log10-transformed breadth and depth values were compared by one-way ANOVA with Sidak's multiple comparisons tests. TCRdb took this table from immuneACCESS and kept in-frame rearrangements with V and J called. Such tables lack part of the clones; where checked against another copy, unresolved V genes explain under half of the gap, and the rest is unexplained. The V and J calls and clone size come from that table; D and trimming were worked out from the DNA. The sample records around 210,000 clones, about 94% of which are singletons. The ten largest make up 1.7% of the sample.

Worth noting for this clone: Its antigen is still unknown. The sample holds no much larger clone one base away, and base qualities are not on file.

The CDR3 runs 16 amino acids, cysteine and phenylalanine included. This entry keeps only the CDR3 DNA: 48 bases, framed from base 1. The V end gives up 0 bases and the J end 6 bases, leaving 3 bases in the junction not matched to a gene. According to the germline V gene, CDR1 reads MNHEY and CDR2 reads SVGEGT. The sample's time point label is to be understood as: about 28 days (+/-7) after the second vaccine dose. The treatment or condition label here, explained by the study, means: meningococcal conjugate vaccine given as trial control. Vaccinee samples were obtained from the UK trials COV001 and COV002, which included a single-blind randomized controlled phase 2/3 trial of AZD1222 (ChAdOx1 nCoV-19) in healthy adults. For TCRbeta chain sequencing, PBMC samples were collected from trial participants at day 0 and at day 28 after the second dose.

The source material was peripheral blood, sampled 28 days after the second dose of the MenACWY control vaccine. The V gene is TRBV6-2 or TRBV6-3 and the J gene is TRBJ2-3; a stretch of 13 junction bases matches TRBD2. The receptor was derived from an adult who received the MenACWY meningococcal vaccine as a control. Here the CDR3 is given as CASSYSGLAGVDTQYF. The nucleotide sequence reads as follows: TGTGCCAGCAGTTACTCTGGACTAGCGGGGGTGGATACGCAGTATTTT.